This entry concerns a single TCR beta chain. The sample is drawn from a study of T cells in Graves' hyperthyroidism and ophthalmopathy. V trimming: 3 bases; J trimming: 3 bases; junction bases outside the gene matches: 10. Germline CDR1 reads DFQATT; CDR2 reads SNEGSKA (reference sequence). CDR3 length: 15 amino acids. TCR beta CDR3 regions were amplified from RNA. Initially, a first-round RT-PCR of the TCR CDR3 employed the HTBI primer set. TCRdb redid the calling of the multiplex PCR reads with MiXCR, one entry per CDR3 protein. The data show nearly 750,000 distinct CDR3 sequences, about a third seen once.

The clonotype comes from a woman between 40 and 50 years old with Graves' hyperthyroidism. Source material: blood. This chain connects TRBV20-1 to TRBJ1-1; the match to TRBD1 covers 7 bases. The CDR3 region has the DNA TGCAGTGCTAGGGTCCGTCTCGACAGGGACACTGAAGCTTTCTTT. Residues: CSARVRLDRDTEAFF.